What follows is one T cell receptor beta chain and its context. Its antigen is undetermined. Donors in the study were healthy people who gave bone marrow. This sample was taken from a study of cytomegalovirus exposure and HLA in healthy donors. Whole-study findings and limits: The records held CMV serostatus as the only immune exposure information.

Use of 60 Vbeta and 13 Jbeta primers characterized the PCR. The table came from immunoSEQ multiplex PCR; TCRdb's copy has only in-frame clones and leaves some out. This sample's table reports over 100,000 clones. V lost 0 bases to trimming and J lost 2 bases, with 7 bases between them. This CDR3 region has 15 residues. Germline lookup yields CDR1 LNHNV and CDR2 YYDKDF (reference sequence). The TCR comes from a middle-aged man in good health and CMV-seropositive. Sequencing was carried out using PBMCs. The V and J genes are TRBV15 and TRBJ1-4; possibly TRBD1 for D (5 bases). CDR3 DNA: TGTGCCACCAGCAGAGATTCAGGGACTAATGAAAAACTGTTTTTT. This encodes CATSRDSGTNEKLFF.